One and the same sample provided the 28 T cell receptor beta chains below, sequenced in a study of T cell changes during pregnancy in multiple sclerosis. This table comes from immunoSEQ multiplex PCR, and its TCRdb copy is limited to in-frame clones, with some not included. The data contain over 25,000 clones, 90% to 95% of them singletons. The source was CD8+ T cells from peripheral blood mononuclear cells, collected before pregnancy. Receptor source: a female donor with multiple sclerosis, enrolled in a pregnancy study.

V and J are TRBV4-2 and TRBJ1-2; 8 bases map to TRBD1. The CDR3 is made up of 16 amino acids. The germline V gene has CDR1 LGHNA and CDR2 YNFKEQ. Losses at the gene ends were 5 bases for V and 7 bases for J; bases not matched to a gene: 15. CDR3 nucleotide sequence: TGTGCCAGCAGCGATAGGACAGGGTATGCAACTGGTGGCTACACCTTC. Translated, it gives CASSDRTGYATGGYTF.

The CDR3 loop is CASSLGAVSSLGAFF. In nucleotides, the CDR3 is TGTGCCAGCAGCCTGGGGGCTGTCAGCAGCTTAGGGGCTTTCTTT. This chain uses TRBV7-9 with TRBJ1-1; possible D gene TRBD1, 6 bases. The CDR3 covers 15 residues. The V gene's germline CDR1 is SEHNR and CDR2 FQNEAQ (reference sequence). V was cut by 5 bases and J by 11 bases, with 24 bases left in between.

This chain links TRBV4-2 with TRBJ2-5, with 8 nucleotides matching TRBD2. This CDR3 has 15 amino acids. J lost 4 bases, V lost 0 bases, and 4 bases had no gene match. Germline V gene lookup returns CDR1 LGHNA and CDR2 YNFKEQ. CDR3 sequence reads: CASSQEGLAGETQYF. As DNA, the CDR3 is TGTGCCAGCAGCCAAGAAGGGCTAGCGGGAGAGACCCAGTACTTC.

This rearrangement joins TRBV7-3 to TRBJ2-7; D gene unclear. The CDR3 totals 16 residues. Per germline, CDR1 SGHTA and CDR2 FQGTGA. V lost 5 bases and J lost 2, with 19 bases in between. The CDR3 DNA follows: TGTGCCAGCAGCCCATCGCGACGGAGATCTCCCTACGAGCAGTACTTC. This codes for CASSPSRRRSPYEQYF. The full variable domain, with the rest looked up from reference TRBV7-3 and TRBJ2-7, is GAGVSQTPSNKVTEKGKYVELRCDPISGHTALYWYRQSLGQGPEFLIYFQGTGAADDSGLPNDRFFAVRPEGSVSTLKIQRTERGDSAVYLCASSPSRRRSPYEQYFGPGTRLTVT.

V is TRBV7-9 and J is TRBJ1-2, with D unresolved. Germline values: CDR1 SEHNR, CDR2 FQNEAQ (reference sequence). CDR3 length: 14 amino acids. The V gene lost 2 bases and the J gene lost 2 bases, with 9 bases spanning the gap. CDR3 region: CASSLLGGNYGYTF. The DNA of the CDR3 is TGTGCCAGCAGCTTACTAGGAGGGAACTATGGCTACACCTTC.

This clone appeared a single time. The rearrangement joins TRBV4-3 to TRBJ2-1; TRBD2 matches at 7 bases. The CDR3 is 14 residues long. Germline-derived CDR1 and CDR2 are LGHNA and YSLEER. J gave up 6 bases and V 0 bases, and 2 bases lay outside the gene matches. The CDR3 reads CASSQDPSGNEQFF. The CDR3 DNA is TGCGCCAGCAGCCAAGACCCTAGCGGCAATGAGCAGTTCTTC.

The J gene is TRBJ2-2, the V gene TRBV27; 8 nucleotides align to TRBD1. Germline CDR1 reads MNHEY; CDR2 reads SMNVEV (reference sequence). The CDR3 covers 16 residues. V shed 3 bases and J 2 bases; nucleotides not matched to a gene: 5. The CDR3 DNA reads as TGTGCCAGCAGTTTGCCCGGGACAGGTAACACCGGGGAGCTGTTTTTT. The encoded protein is CASSLPGTGNTGELFF.

The V gene is TRBV7-9, the J gene TRBJ2-7; 9 nucleotides line up with TRBD1. The V gene's germline CDR1 is SEHNR and CDR2 FQNEAQ (reference sequence). Trimming at V came to 5 bases and at J to 5 bases, leaving 16 bases not matched to a gene. The CDR3 is made up of 17 amino acids. CDR3 sequence: CASSHPLAGTGHDEQYF. DNA of the CDR3: TGTGCCAGCAGCCATCCTCTCGCCGGGACAGGGCACGACGAGCAGTACTTC.

The table lists this clone with a count of one. This chain joins TRBV7-9 and TRBJ2-7; D may be TRBD2 (7 bases). Germline V gene sequence: CDR1 SEHNR, CDR2 FQNEAQ (reference sequence). CDR3 length equals 17 residues. The germline V and J ends were trimmed by 2 bases and 3 bases, with 20 bases remaining between them. The CDR3 DNA reads TGTGCCAGCAGCTTACGGCAACGCGGGGGCCCGGGCTACGAGCAGTACTTC. Amino acid sequence: CASSLRQRGGPGYEQYF. The complete variable domain, with remaining parts taken from reference TRBV7-9 and TRBJ2-7, reads DTGVSQNPRHKITKRGQNVTFRCDPISEHNRLYWYRQTLGQGPEFLTYFQNEAQLEKSRLLSDRFSAERPKGSFSTLEIQRTEQGDSAMYLCASSLRQRGGPGYEQYFGPGTRLTVT.

The chain carries TRBV29-1 and TRBJ1-4, with D unclear. Germline CDR1 reads SQVTM; CDR2 reads ANQGSEA. The CDR3 is made up of 13 amino acids. Trimming removed 7 bases from V and 5 bases from J, with 14 bases in between. DNA for the CDR3: TGCAGCGGGGTCACTGAGGCCAATGAAAAACTGTTTTTT. Its translation: CSGVTEANEKLFF. The whole variable domain, remainder taken from reference TRBV29-1 and TRBJ1-4, is SAVISQKPSRDICQRGTSLTIQCQVDSQVTMMFWYRQQPGQSLTLIATANQGSEATYESGFVIDKFPISRPNLTFSTLTVSNMSPEDSSIYLCSGVTEANEKLFFGSGTQLSVL.

This clone was detected a few times. The chain recombines TRBV19 with TRBJ1-1, with D unresolved. Germline V CDR1 and CDR2: LNHDA, SQIVND (reference sequence). This CDR3 comprises 14 residues. The ends were cut back, 3 bases at V and 5 bases at J, with 13 bases in the middle. The CDR3 DNA is TGTGCCAGTAGTATGGATGAGGGTCGGACTGAAGCTTTCTTT. It yields the protein CASSMDEGRTEAFF.

This chain connects TRBV7-9 to TRBJ2-2; 9 bases match TRBD1. Germline assignment: CDR1 SEHNR and CDR2 FQNEAQ (reference sequence). V trimming: 4 bases; J trimming: 1 base; junction bases outside the gene matches: 4. This CDR3 spans 16 amino acids. CDR3 protein: CASSYRTGENTGELFF. DNA of the CDR3: TGTGCCAGCAGCTACCGGACAGGGGAGAACACCGGGGAGCTGTTTTTT.

The rearrangement links TRBV6-5 to TRBJ1-1; TRBD1 matches at 7 bases. The CDR3 is made up of 13 amino acids. The V segment lost 7 bases and the J segment 2 bases; nucleotides outside the gene matches: 4. Germline V CDR1 and CDR2: MNHEY, SVGAGI. The CDR3 DNA reads TGTGCCAGCATCCCAGGGGGTAACACTGAAGCTTTCTTT. Its translation: CASIPGGNTEAFF.

The sample holds a few counts of this clone. The chain employs TRBV7-3 and TRBJ2-1, with TRBD2 identical over 8 bases. J was trimmed by 7 bases and V by 3 bases; bases with no gene match: 2. CDR3 size: 13 residues. CDR1 is SGHTA and CDR2 is FQGTGA in the germline V gene. In nucleotides, the CDR3 is TGTGCCAGCAGCTTCGGGGGGGGGAATGAGCAGTTCTTC. Translated: CASSFGGGNEQFF.

This chain links TRBV28 with TRBJ1-5; tentative D call: TRBD1 (6 bases). Trimming cost V 5 bases and J 2 bases, with 13 bases left between them. CDR1 is MDHEN and CDR2 is SYDVKM in the germline V gene. The CDR3 length is 15 residues. DNA for the CDR3: TGTGCCAGCAGTCCCCGGGCAGGGGGCAATCAGCCCCAGCATTTT. Its translation is CASSPRAGGNQPQHF.

The chain is built from TRBV27 and TRBJ1-2; no clear D. The CDR3 spans 16 residues. The germline CDR1 and CDR2 sequences are MNHEY and SMNVEV (reference sequence). Trimming cost V 8 bases and J 4 bases, with 23 bases left between them. The CDR3 nucleotides are TGTGCCAGCTGCGGGAGGGAAGGATTCTTCGGCTATGGCTACACCTTC. It translates to CASCGREGFFGYGYTF.

The V and J genes are TRBV4-2 and TRBJ2-1; a possible D gene is TRBD2 (6 bases). Deletions cut 0 bases from V and 6 bases from J, with 15 bases between. This CDR3 contains 16 residues. The germline gives CDR1 LGHNA, CDR2 YNFKEQ. For the CDR3, the DNA is TGTGCCAGCAGCCAAGATGAGGGGAGGCCCTCCAATGAGCAGTTCTTC. It specifies CASSQDEGRPSNEQFF.

This chain connects TRBV2 to TRBJ2-7, with 7 bases aligning to TRBD1. The CDR3 covers 15 residues. Looked up from germline, CDR1 is SNHLY and CDR2 is FYNNEI. J gave up 5 bases and V 0 bases, and 7 bases lay outside the gene matches. This CDR3 is CASSEALAGGDEQYF. Here the CDR3 DNA reads TGTGCCAGCAGTGAAGCGCTGGCAGGGGGAGACGAGCAGTACTTC.

This chain uses TRBV27 with TRBJ2-7, with TRBD2 as a possible D gene (6 bases). Looked up from germline, CDR1 is MNHEY and CDR2 is SMNVEV (reference sequence). V lost 0 bases and J lost 7, with 13 bases in between. This CDR3 spans 14 amino acids. The CDR3, as DNA: TGTGCCAGCAGTTTATCCCAAAACGGAGGGGAGCAGTACTTC. Translating it yields CASSLSQNGGEQYF.

The chain links TRBV28 to TRBJ1-4; no clear D gene. The V and J ends lost 6 bases and 8 bases respectively, with 16 bases between them. This CDR3 has 14 amino acids. Germline CDR1 is MDHEN and CDR2 is SYDVKM. DNA for the CDR3: TGTGCCAGCAGCCCTCCGGGAGGGAGCGAAAAACTGTTTTTT. It translates to CASSPPGGSEKLFF.

This rearrangement joins TRBV6-1 to TRBJ2-7; 7 bases match TRBD1. The CDR3 is 15 residues long. J lost 4 bases, V lost 8 bases, and 14 bases had no gene match. CDR1 is MNHNS and CDR2 is SASEGT in the germline V gene. CDR3 sequence reads: CASVGTDPNAYEQYF. DNA for the CDR3: TGTGCCAGCGTGGGGACAGACCCTAATGCTTACGAGCAGTACTTC.

The chain recombines TRBV28 with TRBJ2-7; D is perhaps TRBD2 (6 bases). CDR3 size: 14 residues. V gave up 1 base and J gave up 6 bases, with 13 bases separating them. Germline loops: CDR1 MDHEN, CDR2 SYDVKM. CDR3: CASSLSAGRREQYF. CDR3 nucleotides: TGTGCCAGCAGTTTATCCGCGGGGCGACGCGAGCAGTACTTC.

The chain joins TRBV19 to TRBJ1-1, with TRBD1 as a possible D gene (6 bases). This CDR3 has 15 amino acids. Germline V gene data show CDR1 as LNHDA and CDR2 as SQIVND (reference sequence). Trimming removed 7 bases at V and 0 bases at J, with 15 bases between. The CDR3 protein is CASTGGQIMNTEAFF. The CDR3 DNA reads as TGTGCCAGTACCGGTGGACAGATTATGAACACTGAAGCTTTCTTT.

This sequence joins TRBV9 and TRBJ2-5, with 9 nucleotides matching TRBD2. Unmatched junction bases numbered 8, after V lost 3 bases and J lost 5 bases. This CDR3 comprises 15 residues. Per the germline V gene, CDR1 is SGDLS and CDR2 is YYNGEE. The CDR3 here is CASSASTSGRETQYF. In DNA form, the CDR3 reads TGTGCCAGCAGCGCTTCGACTAGCGGAAGGGAGACCCAGTACTTC.

The chain joins TRBV7-9 to TRBJ2-7, with D possibly being TRBD1 (6 bases). V dropped 5 bases and J dropped 0 bases, with 14 bases sitting between them. There are 15 residues in the CDR3. Germline V gene data show CDR1 as SEHNR and CDR2 as FQNEAQ (reference sequence). CDR3 protein: CASSPDRRSSYEQYF. The CDR3 nucleotides are TGTGCCAGCAGCCCCGACAGGAGGAGCTCCTACGAGCAGTACTTC.

The chain links TRBV29-1 to TRBJ2-1, with D tentatively TRBD1 (5 bases). Germline CDR1 is SQVTM and CDR2 is ANQGSEA. This CDR3 region has 14 residues. V shed 8 bases and J shed 0 bases, with 14 bases lying between them. The CDR3 coding sequence is TGCAGCACCCTGGGGCCGAGCTCCTACAATGAGCAGTTCTTC. This codes for CSTLGPSSYNEQFF.

J is TRBJ1-5 and V is TRBV28; TRBD1 agrees at 7 bases. The CDR3 is made up of 14 amino acids. The V gene's germline CDR1 is MDHEN and CDR2 SYDVKM. Germline trimming cut 6 bases from V and 6 bases from J; bases unmatched to any gene: 8. The CDR3 nucleotides are TGTGCCAGCAGCTACACAGGGGAGATTCAGCCCCAGCATTTT. Translation: CASSYTGEIQPQHF.

V usage is TRBV10-1 and J usage is TRBJ2-7, with D perhaps TRBD2 (5 bases). The CDR3 covers 14 residues. The ends were cut back, 6 bases at V and 5 bases at J, with 17 bases in the middle. CDR1 is WNHNN and CDR2 is SYGVQD in the germline V gene (reference sequence). In DNA form, the CDR3 reads TGCGCCAGCAGATACTCCGGACTCGGAGACGAGCAGTACTTC. Its protein is CASRYSGLGDEQYF.